The T cell receptor beta chain described here comes from a study of CD8 T cells in ankylosing spondylitis (dated by TCRdb to 2015 to 2018). As for the study more broadly: T cell receptor beta repertoires were profiled in healthy donors and ankylosing spondylitis patients so that disease-linked TCR variants could be found. Peripheral blood was sampled, and synovial fluid was also collected from ankylosing spondylitis patients. The whole study cohort included over 85 healthy donors and about two dozen ankylosing spondylitis patients.

Data came from an Illumina HiSeq 2500. Quantitative 5'-RACE with molecular barcodes was used to prepare TCR beta libraries. The original methods were these. Disease-linked TCR variants were identified with a new computational method built on a probabilistic model of VDJ rearrangement. Using fastp at Q25 and MiXCR, TCRdb reprocessed the public reads and kept productive beta chains. Rows with a matching CDR3 protein are joined into one entry that keeps the most common DNA and genes. Clone size and V and J calls follow TCRdb, not the original study. The sample profile shows fewer than 150,000 distinct CDR3 sequences; just under 7.5% of them were found once. About an eighth of the sample rests with the top ten. From the cysteine up to the phenylalanine, the CDR3 has a length of 15 residues. Only CDR3 DNA is held: 45 bases, read in frame from base 1. The germline V gene sets CDR1 to SGHRS and CDR2 to YFSETQ. The V end loses 2 bases and the J end loses 1 base, and a stretch of 12 bases separates them.

Results and caveats for the whole study, not just this receptor: Blood from ankylosing spondylitis patients appeared to be characterized by a TCR beta motif composed of several highly homologous amino acid variants. The disease-linked clones showed a CD8+ phenotype and occurred at relatively low frequencies in peripheral blood. Some TCR beta motif variants had previously been reported in synovial fluid and blood of reactive arthritis patients, which suggested common disease-initiation mechanisms. According to the report, matched synovial fluid samples from ankylosing spondylitis patients were significantly enriched for the disease-linked clones.

At least ten counts were recorded for this clonotype. The clone's antigen remains unknown. It has no much larger one-base neighbor in the sample; base qualities were not kept. The V and J segments used are TRBV5-1 and TRBJ1-1; tentative D gene TRBD1, with 5 bases matching. Sequenced input: blood, either unsorted or a sorted T cell fraction (not recorded which). The sequence was collected from a female donor with ankylosing spondylitis or in good health (not recorded which). The bases are TGCGCCAGCAGCTTAGACATTCAGGGGAACACTGAAGCTTTCTTT. It specifies CASSLDIQGNTEAFF.